The 8 T cell receptor beta chains presented below share a single source sample, sequenced in a study of blood T cell repertoires in COVID-19. Profiling relied on immunoSEQ multiplex PCR, and the TCRdb table lists in-frame clones only, not all of them. The sample holds fewer than 200,000 clones; 65% to 90% are singletons and the top ten take about 9.6%. The sample comprised peripheral blood. Receptors were obtained from a man aged 50 or older with active or convalescent COVID-19.

For this clone: The sample carries other DNA sequences with the same CDR3. In DNA, the CDR3 is TGTGCCACCAGCAGAGATCGGGGTGGTGGAAACACCATATATTTT. This encodes CATSRDRGGGNTIYF. The chain is built from TRBV15 and TRBJ1-3; D gene ambiguous. Deletions cut 0 bases from V and 3 bases from J, with 9 bases between. Germline V gives CDR1 LNHNV, CDR2 YYDKDF (reference sequence). This CDR3 has 15 amino acids.

J is TRBJ2-1 and V is TRBV6-6; possibly TRBD1 for D (5 bases). The CDR3 contains 13 residues. Germline assignment: CDR1 MNHNY and CDR2 SVGAGI (reference sequence). V lost 5 bases and J 5 bases, leaving 10 bases between the germline ends. CDR3 bases: TGTGCCAGCAGTGAGCAGGGAAACAATGAGCAGTTCTTC. The encoded protein is CASSEQGNNEQFF.

This rearrangement joins TRBV20-1 to TRBJ2-7, with 10 bases that match TRBD1. Germline V CDR1 and CDR2: DFQATT, SNEGSKA (reference sequence). This CDR3 contains 14 residues. With 3 bases clipped from V and 2 bases from J, the junction kept 4 bases outside the gene matches. DNA of the CDR3: TGCAGTGCTAGTACCGGGACAGGGGCCTACGAGCAGTACTTC. It specifies CSASTGTGAYEQYF.

The chain is built from TRBV10-2 and TRBJ2-5, with D possibly matching TRBD1 (6 bases). CDR3 length equals 13 residues. V shed 7 bases and J shed 5 bases, with 14 bases lying between them. Looked up from germline, CDR1 is WSHSY and CDR2 is SAAADI. CDR3: CASTRQERETQYF. Written as DNA, the CDR3 is TGCGCCAGCACCCGACAGGAAAGGGAGACCCAGTACTTC.

The CDR3 protein is CASRRGQAEKETQYF. The DNA of the CDR3 is TGTGCCAGCAGACGCGGACAGGCAGAAAAAGAGACCCAGTACTTC. The rearrangement uses TRBV5-4 and TRBJ2-5; 7 nucleotides line up with TRBD1. The CDR3 is 15 residues long. V was pared by 5 bases and J by 3 bases, with 10 bases of the junction left unmatched. Germline V CDR1 and CDR2: SGHNT, YYREEE (reference sequence).

This sequence joins TRBV28 and TRBJ1-5; D perhaps matches TRBD1 (6 bases). The germline V gene encodes CDR1 MDHEN and CDR2 SYDVKM. The CDR3 is 14 amino acids. The V and J ends lost 5 bases and 5 bases respectively, with 13 bases between them. Here the CDR3 reads CASSRPQGHQPQHF. CDR3 DNA sequence: TGTGCCAGCAGTCGACCTCAGGGGCATCAGCCCCAGCATTTT.

This sequence joins TRBV19 and TRBJ2-7, with a possible D match to TRBD1 (6 bases). Germline assignment: CDR1 LNHDA and CDR2 SQIVND (reference sequence). The length of the CDR3 is 15 residues. The ends were cut back, 3 bases at V and 2 bases at J, with 14 bases in the middle. The CDR3 DNA is TGTGCCAGTAGTATCAGACTACAGGGAACCTACGAGCAGTACTTC. Its protein is CASSIRLQGTYEQYF.

The gene calls are TRBV29-1 and TRBJ1-1; D might be TRBD1 (6 bases). Germline-derived CDR1 and CDR2 are SQVTM and ANQGSEA. The CDR3 is 12 residues long. V was cut by 0 bases and J by 4 bases, with 6 bases left in between. CDR3 region: CSVEEGGTEAFF. CDR3 sequence (DNA): TGCAGCGTTGAAGAAGGGGGCACTGAAGCTTTCTTT.